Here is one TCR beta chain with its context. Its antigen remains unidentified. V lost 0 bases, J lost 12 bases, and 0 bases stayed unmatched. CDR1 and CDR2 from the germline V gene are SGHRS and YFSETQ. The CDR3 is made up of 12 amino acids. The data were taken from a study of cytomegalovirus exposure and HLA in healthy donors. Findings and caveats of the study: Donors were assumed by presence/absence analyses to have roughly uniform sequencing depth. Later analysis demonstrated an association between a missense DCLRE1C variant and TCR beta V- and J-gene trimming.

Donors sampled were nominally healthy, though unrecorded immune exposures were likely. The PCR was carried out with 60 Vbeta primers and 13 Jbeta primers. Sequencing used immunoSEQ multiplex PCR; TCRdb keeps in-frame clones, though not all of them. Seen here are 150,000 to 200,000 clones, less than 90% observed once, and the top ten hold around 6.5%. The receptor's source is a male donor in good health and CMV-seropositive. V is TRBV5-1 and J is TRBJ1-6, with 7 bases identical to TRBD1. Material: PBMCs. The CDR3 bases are TGCGCCAGCAGCTTGGCAGGGGGACCCCTCCACTTT. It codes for CASSLAGGPLHF.